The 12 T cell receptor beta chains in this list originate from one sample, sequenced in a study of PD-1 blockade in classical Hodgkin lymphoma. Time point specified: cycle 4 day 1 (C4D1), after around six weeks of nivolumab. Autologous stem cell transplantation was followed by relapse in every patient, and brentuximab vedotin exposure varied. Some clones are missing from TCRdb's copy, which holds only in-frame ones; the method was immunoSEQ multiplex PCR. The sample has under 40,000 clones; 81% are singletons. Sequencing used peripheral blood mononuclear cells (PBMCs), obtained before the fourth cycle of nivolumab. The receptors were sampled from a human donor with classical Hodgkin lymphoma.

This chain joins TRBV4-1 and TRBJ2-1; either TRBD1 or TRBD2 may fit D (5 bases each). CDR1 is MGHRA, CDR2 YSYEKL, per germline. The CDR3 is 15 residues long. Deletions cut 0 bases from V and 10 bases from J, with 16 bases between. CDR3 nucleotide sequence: TGCGCCAGCAGCCAAGACCGGGACGCAAGGCGGGAGCAGTTCTTC. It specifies CASSQDRDARREQFF.

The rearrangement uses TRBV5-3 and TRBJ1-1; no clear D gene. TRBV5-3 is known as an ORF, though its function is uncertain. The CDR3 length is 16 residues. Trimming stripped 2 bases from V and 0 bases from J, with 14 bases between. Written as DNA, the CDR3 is TGTGCCAGAAGCTTTCGAGGGCATGAGATGAACACTGAAGCTTTCTTT. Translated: CARSFRGHEMNTEAFF.

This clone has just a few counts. CDR3 amino acids: CASRSGVGTGELFF. Here the CDR3 DNA reads TGTGCCAGTCGTAGCGGGGTAGGAACCGGGGAGCTGTTTTTT. This chain links TRBV7-8 with TRBJ2-2; 8 bases are shared with TRBD2. Per germline, CDR1 SGHVS and CDR2 FQNEAQ. The V gene end was trimmed by 9 bases and the J gene end by 5 bases; junction bases not matched to a gene: 8. The length of the CDR3 is 14 residues.

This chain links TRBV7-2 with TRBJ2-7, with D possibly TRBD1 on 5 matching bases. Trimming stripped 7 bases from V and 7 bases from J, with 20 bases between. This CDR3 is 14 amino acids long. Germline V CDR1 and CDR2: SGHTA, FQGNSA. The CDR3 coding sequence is TGTGCCAGCACCCAAGTGGGCAGGGTCGGGGAGCAGTACTTC. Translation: CASTQVGRVGEQYF.

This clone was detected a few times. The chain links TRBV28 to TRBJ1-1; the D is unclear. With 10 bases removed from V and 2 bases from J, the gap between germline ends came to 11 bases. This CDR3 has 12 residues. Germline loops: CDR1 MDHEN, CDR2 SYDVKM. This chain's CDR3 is CATSLGNTEAFF. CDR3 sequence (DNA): TGTGCCACCTCACTGGGCAACACTGAAGCTTTCTTT.

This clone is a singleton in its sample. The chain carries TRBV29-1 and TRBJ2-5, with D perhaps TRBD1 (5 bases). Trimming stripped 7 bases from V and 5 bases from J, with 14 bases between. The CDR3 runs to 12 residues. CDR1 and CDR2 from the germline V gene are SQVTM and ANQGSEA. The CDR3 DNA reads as TGCAGCGCGAGGAGCAGGGTGGAGACCCAGTACTTC. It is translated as CSARSRVETQYF.

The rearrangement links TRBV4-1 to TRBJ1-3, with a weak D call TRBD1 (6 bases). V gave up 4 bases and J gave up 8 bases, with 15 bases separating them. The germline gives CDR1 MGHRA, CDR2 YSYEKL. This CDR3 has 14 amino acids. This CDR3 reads CASSRSSRGDTIYF. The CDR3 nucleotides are TGCGCCAGCAGCCGCTCCTCTAGGGGGGACACCATATATTTT.

The CDR3 loop is CASSIRDSTGELFF. The DNA for the CDR3 is TGTGCCAGTAGTATCCGGGACAGCACCGGGGAGCTGTTTTTT. The chain employs TRBV19 and TRBJ2-2, with 7 bases that match TRBD1. The CDR3 is made up of 14 amino acids. CDR1 and CDR2 (germline): LNHDA, SQIVND (reference sequence). V trimming: 3 bases; J trimming: 4 bases; junction bases outside the gene matches: 2. The entire variable domain, with the rest obtained from reference TRBV19 and TRBJ2-2, is as follows: DGGITQSPKYLFRKEGQNVTLSCEQNLNHDAMYWYRQDPGQGLRLIYYSQIVNDFQKGDIAEGYSVSREKKESFPLTVTSAQKNPTAFYLCASSIRDSTGELFFGEGSRLTVL.

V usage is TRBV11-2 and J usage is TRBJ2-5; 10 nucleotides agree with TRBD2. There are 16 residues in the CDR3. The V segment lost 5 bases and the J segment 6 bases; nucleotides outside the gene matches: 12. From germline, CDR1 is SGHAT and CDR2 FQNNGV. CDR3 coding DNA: TGTGCCAGCAGCCCGAGCAGCGGGGGGGTCGGAAAGACCCAGTACTTC. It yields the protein CASSPSSGGVGKTQYF.

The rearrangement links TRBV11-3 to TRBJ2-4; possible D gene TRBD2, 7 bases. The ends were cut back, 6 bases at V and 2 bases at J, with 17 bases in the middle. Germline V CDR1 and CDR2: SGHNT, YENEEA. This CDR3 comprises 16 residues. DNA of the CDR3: TGTGCCAGCAGGAGTGGCGGGGGCCGGTCCAAAAACATTCAGTACTTC. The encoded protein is CASRSGGGRSKNIQYF.

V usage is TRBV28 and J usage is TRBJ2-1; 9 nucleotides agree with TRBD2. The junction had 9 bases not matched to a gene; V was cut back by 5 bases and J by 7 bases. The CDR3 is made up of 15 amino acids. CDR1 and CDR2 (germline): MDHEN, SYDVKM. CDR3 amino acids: CASSTGTSRRNEQFF. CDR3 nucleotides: TGTGCCAGCAGTACCGGGACTAGCAGAAGGAATGAGCAGTTCTTC.

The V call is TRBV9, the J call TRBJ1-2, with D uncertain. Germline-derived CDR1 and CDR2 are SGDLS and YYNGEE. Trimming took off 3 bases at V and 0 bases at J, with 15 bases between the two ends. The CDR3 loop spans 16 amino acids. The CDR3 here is CASSAGDSRANYGYTF. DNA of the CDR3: TGTGCCAGCAGCGCCGGGGATAGTAGGGCTAACTATGGCTACACCTTC.